The 20 T cell receptor beta chains given below trace back to one sample, sequenced in a study of shared clonotypes between healthy human individuals. TCRdb's copy holds only in-frame clones and misses some; the assay was immunoSEQ multiplex PCR. The data show 2,100,000 or so clones, around 95% seen once. The sequenced material came from naive CD4+ T cells sorted from blood. As for subset: CD45RA+ positively selected. The receptors were sampled from a man in his late teens or twenties in good health.

This clone was seen once. The chain employs TRBV19 and TRBJ1-5; D is uncertain. V shed 3 bases and J shed 0 bases, with 15 bases lying between them. The CDR3 is made up of 17 amino acids. Germline assignment: CDR1 LNHDA and CDR2 SQIVND (reference sequence). The CDR3 region is CASSIRNTQDSNQPQHF. As DNA, the CDR3 is TGTGCCAGTAGTATTCGGAACACCCAGGATAGCAATCAGCCCCAGCATTTT.

J is TRBJ2-7 and V is TRBV4-3; 14 nucleotides agree with TRBD2. This CDR3 has 13 amino acids. The J segment lost 12 bases and the V segment lost 3 bases, leaving 4 bases of the junction unmatched. Germline CDR1 and CDR2: LGHNA and YSLEER. The CDR3 here is CASSQGLAGDRYF. The CDR3 region has the DNA TGCGCCAGCAGCCAGGGACTAGCGGGAGATCGGTACTTC.

V and J are TRBV6-5 and TRBJ2-1; 14 bases align to TRBD2. Germline CDR1 MNHEY, CDR2 SVGAGI. The CDR3 covers 15 residues. The V and J ends lost 6 bases and 4 bases, in that order; junction bases with no gene match: 2. For the CDR3, the DNA is TGTGCCAGCAGGGGACTAGCGGGAGATTACAATGAGCAGTTCTTC. Translating gives CASRGLAGDYNEQFF.

This sequence joins TRBV28 and TRBJ1-5; D is ambiguous. The CDR3 totals 14 residues. Trimming shortened V by 3 bases and J by 2 bases, and 8 bases separated the two germline ends. Germline V gene sequence: CDR1 MDHEN, CDR2 SYDVKM. This CDR3 is CASSFGSGNQPQHF. CDR3 in DNA: TGTGCCAGCAGTTTTGGAAGCGGCAATCAGCCCCAGCATTTT.

CDR3 nucleotides: TGTGCCAGCAGTTACTCTCCAGGAACCGGGGAGCTGTTTTTT. It is translated as CASSYSPGTGELFF. This chain links TRBV6-5 with TRBJ2-2; D remains ambiguous. Germline V gives CDR1 MNHEY, CDR2 SVGAGI. V lost 0 bases, J lost 5 bases, and 7 bases lay in between. The CDR3 extends over 14 amino acids.

V is TRBV7-9 and J is TRBJ1-4; D is undetermined. The ends were cut back, 3 bases at V and 2 bases at J, with 7 bases in the middle. In germline, CDR1 is SEHNR, CDR2 FQNEAQ (reference sequence). This CDR3 is 14 amino acids long. CDR3 protein: CASSFAPTNEKLFF. For the CDR3, the DNA is TGTGCCAGCAGCTTCGCCCCCACTAATGAAAAACTGTTTTTT.

The chain combines TRBV25-1 with TRBJ1-2; D gene unclear. V was cut by 6 bases and J by 8 bases, with 16 bases left in between. Germline lookup yields CDR1 MGHDK and CDR2 SYGVNS. The CDR3 runs to 13 residues. This CDR3 is CASRGSRFYGYTF. As DNA, the CDR3 is TGTGCCAGCAGGGGATCGAGATTTTACGGCTACACCTTC.

This clone showed up just once. This chain connects TRBV27 to TRBJ2-2; possibly TRBD2 for D (7 bases). This CDR3 contains 15 residues. V was shortened by 3 bases and J by 5 bases, with 13 bases between the two germline ends. The germline gives CDR1 MNHEY, CDR2 SMNVEV (reference sequence). Here the CDR3 reads CASSFAGASTGELFF. CDR3 sequence (DNA): TGTGCCAGCAGTTTTGCGGGGGCCTCGACCGGGGAGCTGTTTTTT.

This clone has a single count. The chain uses TRBV7-9 and TRBJ2-3; D unclear. Germline CDR1 SEHNR, CDR2 FQNEAQ (reference sequence). V lost 5 bases and J lost 4, with 10 bases in between. The length of the CDR3 is 13 residues. CDR3 bases: TGTGCCAGCAGCCGCAGAGGAGCAGATACGCAGTATTTT. As protein: CASSRRGADTQYF.

CDR3 in amino acids: CASSEWGWGRRYGYTF. The DNA of the CDR3 is TGTGCCAGCAGTGAGTGGGGGTGGGGCAGGAGGTATGGCTACACCTTC. The chain employs TRBV6-4 and TRBJ1-2, with a tentative D call TRBD1 (5 bases). The V and J ends lost 3 bases and 5 bases respectively, with 19 bases between them. CDR3 length: 16 amino acids. Germline-derived CDR1 and CDR2 are MRHNA and SNTAGT.

The chain links TRBV9 to TRBJ1-1; tentative D call: TRBD1 (6 bases). The CDR3 has 13 amino acids. The germline V gene has CDR1 SGDLS and CDR2 YYNGEE. V was trimmed by 2 bases and J by 6 bases, leaving 11 bases between them. CDR3 amino acids: CASSVRGAAEAFF. As DNA, the CDR3 is TGTGCCAGCAGCGTCAGGGGTGCGGCTGAAGCTTTCTTT.

This clone showed up just once. The V and J genes are TRBV9 and TRBJ2-2; no clear D. The CDR3 loop spans 13 amino acids. The germline V and J ends were trimmed by 3 bases and 6 bases, with 9 bases remaining between them. The V gene's germline CDR1 is SGDLS and CDR2 YYNGEE. CDR3 DNA sequence: TGTGCCAGCAGCGCCGTGATGTCCGGGGAGCTGTTTTTT. Translating gives CASSAVMSGELFF.

With respect to this clone: The junction shows a germline mismatch at one end, possibly a read error. The J gene is TRBJ2-7, the V gene TRBV6-5; possibly TRBD1 or TRBD2 for D (5 bases each). This CDR3 is 14 amino acids long. Germline V gene lookup returns CDR1 MNHEY and CDR2 SVGAGI. The CDR3 nucleotides read TGTGCCATCAGTGCGGCAGGGACCATAAACGAGCAGTACTTC. Translating gives CAISAAGTINEQYF.

The chain recombines TRBV19 with TRBJ1-5; D unclear. This CDR3 is built from 12 residues. The germline V gene encodes CDR1 LNHDA and CDR2 SQIVND (reference sequence). Between the trimmed V and J ends, which lost 5 bases and 6 bases, there was a span of 8 bases. CDR3 sequence reads: CASSPPGQPQHF. The CDR3 DNA follows: TGTGCCAGTAGTCCCCCGGGTCAGCCCCAGCATTTT.

This chain uses TRBV4-1 with TRBJ2-7; D remains unclear. The germline V gene has CDR1 MGHRA and CDR2 YSYEKL. The CDR3 loop spans 14 amino acids. V was trimmed by 0 bases and J by 5 bases, leaving 11 bases between them. The DNA of the CDR3 is TGCGCCAGCAGCCAAGAGGACCGCCGGCACGAGCAGTACTTC. Its protein is CASSQEDRRHEQYF.

This chain connects TRBV7-9 to TRBJ2-7; tentative D call: TRBD1 (5 bases). This CDR3 has 13 amino acids. The germline V gene has CDR1 SEHNR and CDR2 FQNEAQ (reference sequence). The ends were cut back, 5 bases at V and 8 bases at J, with 16 bases in the middle. CDR3 nucleotide sequence: TGTGCCAGCAGCCCCCCGACAGTTCCTAAGCAGTACTTC. This translates into CASSPPTVPKQYF. Together with reference TRBV7-9 and TRBJ2-7, the CDR3 gives the full variable domain: DTGVSQNPRHKITKRGQNVTFRCDPISEHNRLYWYRQTLGQGPEFLTYFQNEAQLEKSRLLSDRFSAERPKGSFSTLEIQRTEQGDSAMYLCASSPPTVPKQYFGPGTRLTVT.

The CDR3 spells CASSPQASGRAPQYF. CDR3 bases: TGTGCCAGCTCACCACAGGCCAGCGGGAGGGCCCCGCAGTACTTC. This chain joins TRBV18 and TRBJ2-7, with TRBD2 identical over 10 bases. This CDR3 is 15 amino acids long. V dropped 1 base and J dropped 9; count of bases not matched to a gene: 9. The V gene's germline CDR1 is KGHSH and CDR2 LQKENI.

The V and J genes are TRBV30 and TRBJ1-3; possible D gene TRBD1, 5 bases. The ends were cut back, 0 bases at V and 1 base at J, with 10 bases in the middle. Germline V gives CDR1 GTSNPN, CDR2 SVGIG (reference sequence). The CDR3 consists of 15 residues. DNA of the CDR3: TGTGCCTGGAGTGTCGTAGGGGCATCTGGAAACACCATATATTTT. Amino acid sequence: CAWSVVGASGNTIYF.

This clone was counted once. The rearrangement joins TRBV2 to TRBJ2-2, with 11 positions matching TRBD1. The V segment lost 5 bases and the J segment 6 bases; nucleotides outside the gene matches: 8. CDR1 SNHLY and CDR2 FYNNEI come from the germline V gene. The CDR3 is 16 residues long. The CDR3 DNA reads TGTGCCAGCAGTTTACCGGGACAGGGGGGTTCCGGGGAGCTGTTTTTT. Translating it yields CASSLPGQGGSGELFF.

As regards this clone: Other DNA sequences of this sample code for an identical CDR3. The chain is built from TRBV20-1 and TRBJ2-5; D gene ambiguous. CDR3 size: 11 residues. Per the germline V gene, CDR1 is DFQATT and CDR2 is SNEGSKA (reference sequence). Trimming shortened V by 6 bases and J by 5 bases, and 10 bases separated the two germline ends. The CDR3 nucleotides are TGCAGTGCCCTAGGTGGGGAGACCCAGTACTTC. Translating gives CSALGGETQYF.